The following is a T cell receptor (beta chain) sequence with its context. Individuals drawn from 20 to 25 US areas were about 18 to 90 years old. The study counted Cohort 3 donors as recovered given two negative PCRs, clearance, or symptom resolution. The sample is drawn from a study of blood T cell repertoires in COVID-19. Per the original methods: Amplification from reference gene primers served as the basis for estimated nucleated cell counts. TCRdb keeps only in-frame clones here, not all; method: immunoSEQ multiplex PCR. That table gives V, J and clone size, and the DNA gave D and trimming. The sample includes fewer than 400,000 clones, roughly 86% of them seen just once. The V gene lost 2 bases and the J gene lost 15 bases, with 11 bases spanning the gap. The CDR3 contains 11 residues. Germline CDR1 reads SEHNR; CDR2 reads FQNEAQ (reference sequence).

Sequenced input: PBMCs or T cells enriched from blood (not recorded which). This clonotype was obtained from a woman younger than 45 who had recovered from COVID-19. This chain joins TRBV7-9 and TRBJ2-1; D may be TRBD1 (5 bases). The CDR3 coding sequence is TGTGCCAGCAGCTTAAAACAGGTGACGTTCTTC. It is translated as CASSLKQVTFF.